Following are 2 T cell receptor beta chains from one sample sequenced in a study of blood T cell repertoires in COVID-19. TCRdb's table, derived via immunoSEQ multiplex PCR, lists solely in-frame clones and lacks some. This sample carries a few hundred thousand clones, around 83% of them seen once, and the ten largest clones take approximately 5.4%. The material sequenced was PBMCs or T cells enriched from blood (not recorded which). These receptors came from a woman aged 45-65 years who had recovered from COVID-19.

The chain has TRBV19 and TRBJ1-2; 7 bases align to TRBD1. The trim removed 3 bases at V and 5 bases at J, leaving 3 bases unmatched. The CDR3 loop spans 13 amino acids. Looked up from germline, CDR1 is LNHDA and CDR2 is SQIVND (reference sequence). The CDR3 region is CASSIGDRYGYTF. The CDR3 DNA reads TGTGCCAGTAGTATTGGGGACAGATATGGCTACACCTTC.

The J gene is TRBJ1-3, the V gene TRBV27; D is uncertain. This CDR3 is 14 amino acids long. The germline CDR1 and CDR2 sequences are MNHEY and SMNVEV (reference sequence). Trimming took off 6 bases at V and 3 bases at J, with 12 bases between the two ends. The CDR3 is CASRPSGNGNTIYF. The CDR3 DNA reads TGTGCCAGCAGGCCCTCGGGTAATGGAAACACCATATATTTT.